Presented here are 10 T cell receptor beta chains from one specimen sequenced in a study of blood T cells in healthy people across ages. PCR was performed a second time for roughly 7 to 12 cycles using a sample-barcoded 5' primer and a J-beta primer mix. TCRdb reprocessed the 5' RACE reads via MiXCR and lists one record per CDR3 protein. The repertoire holds about 930,000 distinct CDR3 sequences, with about 29% as singletons. The same sample was also studied in work on T cells of mothers and their children.

Sequencing used blood. The receptors derive from a woman aged 40 to 55 in good health.

The rearrangement uses TRBV7-8 and TRBJ1-2; D gene ambiguous. Trimming took 2 bases from V and 3 from J, leaving 10 bases between them. The CDR3 length is 14 residues. Germline-derived CDR1 and CDR2 are SGHVS and FQNEAQ. DNA for the CDR3: TGTGCCAGCAGCTTACTTCAGGCAGACTATGGCTACACCTTC. It specifies CASSLLQADYGYTF.

V is TRBV10-3 and J is TRBJ2-3; 9 positions agree with TRBD2. Per the germline V gene, CDR1 is ENHRY and CDR2 is SYGVKD. The CDR3 contains 14 residues. The ends lost 6 bases at V and 0 bases at J; junction bases unmatched: 1. CDR3: CAIRSGGSTDTQYF. CDR3 sequence (DNA): TGTGCCATCAGAAGCGGGGGGAGCACAGATACGCAGTATTTT.

The chain is built from TRBV29-1 and TRBJ2-1; perhaps TRBD2 as D (6 bases). Trimming left V 3 bases short and J 3 bases short, with 18 bases between. This CDR3 has 16 residues. Germline V gives CDR1 SQVTM, CDR2 ANQGSEA. The CDR3: CSVDRSTSLLYNEQFF. In DNA form, the CDR3 reads TGCAGCGTTGACCGGAGCACTAGCCTTCTCTACAATGAGCAGTTCTTC.

This sequence joins TRBV5-6 and TRBJ1-6; D not resolved. CDR1 is SGHDT, CDR2 YYEEEE, per germline. The CDR3 is 13 residues long. With 8 bases removed from V and 5 bases from J, the gap between germline ends came to 11 bases. In DNA form, the CDR3 reads TGTGCCAGTCAAGACACGAATAATTCACCCCTCCACTTT. This gives the protein CASQDTNNSPLHF.

The rearrangement uses TRBV7-2 and TRBJ2-2; 8 nucleotides agree with TRBD2. CDR1 and CDR2 (germline): SGHTA, FQGNSA. J lost 7 bases, V lost 0 bases, and 7 bases had no gene match. This CDR3 comprises 16 residues. This CDR3 reads CASSLAPAGVCGELFF. As DNA, the CDR3 is TGTGCCAGCAGCTTAGCCCCAGCGGGGGTTTGCGGGGAGCTGTTTTTT. Variable domain in full (rest from reference TRBV7-2 and TRBJ2-2): GAGVSQSPSNKVTEKGKDVELRCDPISGHTALYWYRQSLGQGLEFLIYFQGNSAPDKSGLPSDRFSAERTGGSVSTLTIQRTQQEDSAVYLCASSLAPAGVCGELFFGEGSRLTVL.

This chain links TRBV12-3 or TRBV12-4 with TRBJ2-2, with 8 bases identical to TRBD1. CDR3 size: 15 residues. V shed 3 bases and J 2 bases; nucleotides not matched to a gene: 2. CDR3 in amino acids: CASSFAGGNTGELFF. The CDR3 region has the DNA TGTGCCAGCAGTTTCGCAGGGGGCAACACCGGGGAGCTGTTTTTT.

J is TRBJ2-2 and V is TRBV9; TRBD1 agrees at 10 bases. The CDR3 is 15 amino acids. Germline trimming cut 3 bases from V and 6 bases from J; bases unmatched to any gene: 5. Germline V gene sequence: CDR1 SGDLS, CDR2 YYNGEE. DNA for the CDR3: TGTGCCAGCAGCGGCCGGACAGGGGGATCCGGGGAGCTGTTTTTT. It yields the protein CASSGRTGGSGELFF.

This clonotype was seen ten or more times. V gene TRBV6-2 or TRBV6-3 combines with J gene TRBJ2-1, with TRBD2 matching over 7 bases. The CDR3 covers 17 residues. Germline V gene lookup returns CDR1 MNHEY and CDR2 SVGEGT. Trimming removed 7 bases from V and 9 bases from J; junction bases left unmatched: 21. As DNA, the CDR3 is TGTGCCAGCACCCCATCGGGGGGAAATAGCCCCGGGGGTGAGCAGTTCTTC. Protein product: CASTPSGGNSPGGEQFF.

With respect to this clonotype: This sequence may be a read error, since a much larger clone differs from it by one base. The chain recombines TRBV20-1 with TRBJ2-1; D remains unclear. The CDR3 spans 14 residues. Germline values: CDR1 DFQATT, CDR2 SNEGSKA (reference sequence). The CDR3 loop is CSARNLDNYNERFF. The CDR3 bases are TGCAGTGCTAGAAATTTAGACAACTACAATGAGCGGTTCTTC.

In its sample, this clonotype was seen a few times. This chain joins TRBV2 and TRBJ1-1; D not resolved. The V gene's germline CDR1 is SNHLY and CDR2 FYNNEI. The CDR3 length is 14 residues. V shed 4 bases and J shed 3 bases, with 12 bases lying between them. The CDR3 region is CASSAYVGDTEAFF. CDR3 in DNA: TGTGCCAGCAGTGCCTATGTTGGGGACACTGAAGCTTTCTTT.